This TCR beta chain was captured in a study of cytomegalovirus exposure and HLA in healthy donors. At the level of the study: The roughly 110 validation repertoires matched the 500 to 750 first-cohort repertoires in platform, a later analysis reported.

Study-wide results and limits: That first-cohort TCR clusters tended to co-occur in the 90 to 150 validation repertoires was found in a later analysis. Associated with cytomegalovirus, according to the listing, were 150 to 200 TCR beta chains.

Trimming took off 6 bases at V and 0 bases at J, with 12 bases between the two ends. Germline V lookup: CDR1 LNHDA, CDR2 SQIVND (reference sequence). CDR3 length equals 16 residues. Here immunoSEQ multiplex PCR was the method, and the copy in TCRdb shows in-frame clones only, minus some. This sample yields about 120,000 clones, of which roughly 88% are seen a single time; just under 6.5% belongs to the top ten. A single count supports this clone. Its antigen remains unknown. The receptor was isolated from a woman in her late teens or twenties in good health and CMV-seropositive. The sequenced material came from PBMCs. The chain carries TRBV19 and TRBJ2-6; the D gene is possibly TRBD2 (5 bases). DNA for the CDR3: TGTGCCAGTAGCCCTTCTCTAGCCTCTGGGGCCAACGTCCTGACTTTC. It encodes CASSPSLASGANVLTF.